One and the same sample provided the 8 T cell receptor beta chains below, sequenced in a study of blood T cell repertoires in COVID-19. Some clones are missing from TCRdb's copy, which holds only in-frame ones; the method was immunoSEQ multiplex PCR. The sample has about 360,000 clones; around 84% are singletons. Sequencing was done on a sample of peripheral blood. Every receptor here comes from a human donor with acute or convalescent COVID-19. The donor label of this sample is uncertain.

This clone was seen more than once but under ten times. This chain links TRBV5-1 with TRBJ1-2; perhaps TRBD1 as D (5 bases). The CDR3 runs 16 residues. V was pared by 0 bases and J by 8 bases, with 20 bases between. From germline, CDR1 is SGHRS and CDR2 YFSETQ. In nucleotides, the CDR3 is TGCGCCAGCAGCTTGGGATACGATTCAAGGACAAACGGCTACACCTTC. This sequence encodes CASSLGYDSRTNGYTF.

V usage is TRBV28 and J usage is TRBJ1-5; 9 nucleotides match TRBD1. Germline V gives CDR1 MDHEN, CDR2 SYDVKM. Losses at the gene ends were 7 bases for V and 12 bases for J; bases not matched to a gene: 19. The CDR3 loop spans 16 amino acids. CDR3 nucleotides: TGTGCCAGCACCCGAGTGTTTTCCGGGGGACAGGGCCTCCAGCATTTT. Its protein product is CASTRVFSGGQGLQHF.

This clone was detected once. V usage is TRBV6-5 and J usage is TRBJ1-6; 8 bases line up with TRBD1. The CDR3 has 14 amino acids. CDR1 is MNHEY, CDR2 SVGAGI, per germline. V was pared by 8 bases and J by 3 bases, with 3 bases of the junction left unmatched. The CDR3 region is CASHRGDYNSPLHF. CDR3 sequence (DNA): TGTGCCAGCCACAGGGGGGACTATAATTCACCCCTCCACTTT.

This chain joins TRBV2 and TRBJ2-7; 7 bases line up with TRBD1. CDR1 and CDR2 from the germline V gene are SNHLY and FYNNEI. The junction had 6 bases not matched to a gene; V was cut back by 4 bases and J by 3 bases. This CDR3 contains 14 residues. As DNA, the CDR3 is TGTGCCAGCAGTGGAGGGACAGCTAACTACGAGCAGTACTTC. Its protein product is CASSGGTANYEQYF.

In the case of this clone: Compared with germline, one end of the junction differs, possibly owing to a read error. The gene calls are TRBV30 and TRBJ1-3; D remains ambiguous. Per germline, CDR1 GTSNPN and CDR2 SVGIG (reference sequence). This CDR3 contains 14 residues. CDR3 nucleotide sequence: TGTGCCCGGAGTGTACACCACTCTGGAAACACCATATATTTT. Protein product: CARSVHHSGNTIYF.

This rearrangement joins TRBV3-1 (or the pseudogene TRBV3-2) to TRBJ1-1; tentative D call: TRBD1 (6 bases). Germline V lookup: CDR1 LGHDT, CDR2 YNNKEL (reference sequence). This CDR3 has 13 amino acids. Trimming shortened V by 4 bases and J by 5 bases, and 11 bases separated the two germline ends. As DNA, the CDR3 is TGTGCCAGCAGCCGAGTCCAGGGGACTGAAGCTTTCTTT. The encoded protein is CASSRVQGTEAFF.

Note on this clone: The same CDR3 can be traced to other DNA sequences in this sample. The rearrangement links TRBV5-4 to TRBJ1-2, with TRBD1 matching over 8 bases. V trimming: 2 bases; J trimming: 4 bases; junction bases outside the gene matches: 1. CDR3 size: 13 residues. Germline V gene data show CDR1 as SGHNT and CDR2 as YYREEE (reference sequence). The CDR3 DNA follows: TGTGCCAGCAGCTTAGACAGGGGCTATGGCTACACCTTC. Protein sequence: CASSLDRGYGYTF. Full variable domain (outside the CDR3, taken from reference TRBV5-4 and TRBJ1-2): ETGVTQSPTHLIKTRGQQVTLRCSSQSGHNTVSWYQQALGQGPQFIFQYYREEENGRGNFPPRFSGLQFPNYSSELNVNALELDDSALYLCASSLDRGYGYTFGSGTRLTVV.

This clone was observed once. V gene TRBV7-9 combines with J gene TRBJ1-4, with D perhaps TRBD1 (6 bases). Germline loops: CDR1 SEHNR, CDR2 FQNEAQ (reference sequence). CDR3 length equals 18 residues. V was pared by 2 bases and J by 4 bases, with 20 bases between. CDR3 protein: CASSLRASGGFGNEKLFF. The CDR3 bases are TGTGCCAGCAGCTTACGGGCTTCGGGGGGCTTCGGTAATGAAAAACTGTTTTTT.